Listed here are 32 T cell receptor beta chains from one sample, sequenced in a study of T cells in Graves' hyperthyroidism and ophthalmopathy. TCR beta CDR3 region amplification was performed from RNA transcripts. The primer set for the first-round RT-PCR of the TCR CDR3 was HTBI. Via MiXCR, TCRdb re-called the multiplex PCR reads, giving one row per CDR3 protein. The table includes 600,000 to 700,000 distinct CDR3 sequences, just under 45% detected once. The specimen sequenced was peripheral blood or thyroid tissue (not recorded which). The receptor source for this set is an adult man with Graves' disease, either hyperthyroidism or ophthalmopathy (not recorded which).

Concerning this clonotype itself: A much larger clone lies one base from this, so it may be a read error. This sequence joins TRBV29-1 and TRBJ1-2; 8 bases agree with TRBD1. CDR1 and CDR2 (germline): SQVTM, ANQGSEA. This CDR3 region has 12 residues. CDR3 nucleotides: TGCAGCGTTTTTCAGGGGGCCTATGGCTACGCCTTC. This sequence encodes CSVFQGAYGYAF.

Points on this clonotype: A junction end diverges from the germline sequence, so it may reflect a read error. V usage is TRBV29-1 and J usage is TRBJ1-2; TRBD1 matches 7 bases. The CDR3 spans 17 residues. From germline, CDR1 is SQVTM and CDR2 ANQGSEA. The CDR3 nucleotides are TGCAGCGTTCCCCACCCCCGACAGGGATCAACTAACTATGGCTGCACCTTC. Translated: CSVPHPRQGSTNYGCTF.

The V and J genes are TRBV13 and TRBJ1-3; D gene ambiguous. From germline, CDR1 is PRHDT and CDR2 FYEKMQ (reference sequence). V was trimmed by 6 bases and J by 4 bases, leaving 10 bases between them. This CDR3 is 13 amino acids long. CDR3 DNA: TGTGCCAGCAGTGGAGGGTTCGGAAACACCATATATTTT. Amino acid sequence: CASSGGFGNTIYF.

Note on this clonotype: This may be a read error, as it is one base from a much larger clone. The chain combines TRBV6-5 with TRBJ2-5, with D hard to call. V shed 5 bases and J shed 5 bases, with 18 bases lying between them. Germline-derived CDR1 and CDR2 are MNHEY and SVGAGI. The CDR3 sequence is 15 residues long. CDR3 loop: CASSEVRELEETQYF. As DNA, the CDR3 is TGTGCCAGCAGTGAAGTGCGCGAGTTAGAGGAGACCCAGTACTTC.

The CDR3 loop is CSAKQGQHF. The CDR3 coding sequence is TGCAGCGCCAAACAGGGACAGCATTTT. This chain links TRBV29-1 with TRBJ1-5; D may be TRBD1 (6 bases). The CDR3 covers 9 residues. Germline CDR1 and CDR2: SQVTM and ANQGSEA. The V and J ends lost 7 bases and 13 bases respectively, with 11 bases between them.

This clonotype was counted ten times or more. At one boundary the junction diverges from the germline segment, which might be a read error. The V call is TRBV29-1, the J call TRBJ2-5; 7 bases agree with TRBD1. Germline CDR1 SQVTM, CDR2 ANQGSEA. This CDR3 contains 12 residues. The CDR3 nucleotides read TGCAGCGTCGAAGACAGGGCAAAGACCCAGTACTTC. Translated: CSVEDRAKTQYF.

The V gene is TRBV29-1, the J gene TRBJ1-1; D unclear. V was shortened by 4 bases and J by 0 bases, with 9 bases between the two germline ends. The CDR3 extends over 13 amino acids. Germline lookup yields CDR1 SQVTM and CDR2 ANQGSEA. The CDR3 sequence: CSVGEQMNTEAFF. CDR3 bases: TGCAGCGTTGGAGAACAGATGAACACTGAAGCTTTCTTT.

There are a few counts of this clonotype. The CDR3 nucleotides are TGTGCCATCAGACCACAGGAGTCCTACGAGCAGTACTTC. Protein product: CAIRPQESYEQYF. The chain combines TRBV10-3 with TRBJ2-7, with a tentative D call TRBD1 (5 bases). V was shortened by 6 bases and J by 1 base, with 10 bases between the two germline ends. The germline CDR1 and CDR2 sequences are ENHRY and SYGVKD. This CDR3 region has 13 residues.

The chain uses TRBV6-5 and TRBJ1-1; 8 nucleotides agree with TRBD1. There are 14 residues in the CDR3. V shed 9 bases and J 0 bases; nucleotides not matched to a gene: 6. From germline, CDR1 is MNHEY and CDR2 SVGAGI. CDR3: CASTGTGLNTEAFF. As DNA, the CDR3 is TGTGCCAGTACCGGGACAGGTTTGAACACTGAAGCTTTCTTT.

Points on this clonotype: This is likely a read error, given that the CDR3 carries no conserved phenylalanine or tryptophan at its end. This sequence joins TRBV7-9 and TRBJ1-2; TRBD1 agrees at 7 bases. The CDR3 loop spans 16 amino acids. Looked up from germline, CDR1 is SEHNR and CDR2 is FQNEAQ (reference sequence). The V gene end was trimmed by 5 bases and the J gene end by 5 bases; junction bases not matched to a gene: 14. The chain's CDR3 is CASSPGTAKRGYGYTV. The CDR3 DNA is TGTGCCAGCAGCCCCGGGACAGCAAAAAGGGGGTATGGCTACACCGTC.

This clonotype showed up many times. DNA of the CDR3: TGTGCCAGCAGCTTAAGTCCGGGGTTGAATTCACCCCTCCACTTT. It translates to CASSLSPGLNSPLHF. The chain links TRBV7-3 to TRBJ1-6; D uncertain. The V end was cut by 1 base, the J end by 7 bases, with 11 bases between. The CDR3 length is 15 residues. Germline V gives CDR1 SGHTA, CDR2 FQGTGA. Using reference TRBV7-3 and TRBJ1-6 for the parts outside the CDR3, the full variable domain is GAGVSQTPSNKVTEKGKYVELRCDPISGHTALYWYRQSLGQGPEFLIYFQGTGAADDSGLPNDRFFAVRPEGSVSTLKIQRTERGDSAVYLCASSLSPGLNSPLHFGNGTRLTVT.

The chain has TRBV5-1 and TRBJ2-5; 10 bases line up with TRBD1. From germline, CDR1 is SGHRS and CDR2 YFSETQ. This CDR3 has 15 residues. V trimming: 6 bases; J trimming: 5 bases; junction bases outside the gene matches: 10. CDR3 nucleotide sequence: TGCGCCAGCAAAGTAGGACAGGGGGGTATCGAGACCCAGTACTTC. It codes for CASKVGQGGIETQYF.

This clonotype was observed many times. The rearrangement joins TRBV7-2 to TRBJ1-6; D perhaps matches TRBD1 (5 bases). The CDR3 is 14 amino acids. Deletions cut 4 bases from V and 13 bases from J, with 17 bases between. Germline CDR1 is SGHTA and CDR2 is FQGNSA. CDR3 protein: CASSSDFPGSPLHF. The CDR3 coding sequence is TGTGCCAGCAGCTCAGACTTTCCAGGGTCGCCCCTCCACTTT.

This clonotype was detected ten times or more. V usage is TRBV15 and J usage is TRBJ1-1; D possibly corresponds to TRBD1 (6 bases). The V gene's germline CDR1 is LNHNV and CDR2 YYDKDF (reference sequence). The CDR3 covers 16 residues. The V end lost 1 base, the J end lost 4 bases, and 16 bases lay between the germline ends. The CDR3 sequence is CATSRGEGGRGTEAFF. The CDR3 region has the DNA TGTGCCACCAGCAGAGGGGAGGGGGGCCGGGGCACTGAAGCTTTCTTT. The complete variable domain, with remaining parts taken from reference TRBV15 and TRBJ1-1, reads DAMVIQNPRYQVTQFGKPVTLSCSQTLNHNVMYWYQQKSSQAPKLLFHYYDKDFNNEADTPDNFQSRRPNTSFCFLDIRSPGLGDTAMYLCATSRGEGGRGTEAFFGQGTRLTVV.

Ten or more counts support this clonotype. J is TRBJ2-7 and V is TRBV19; 8 nucleotides align to TRBD1. Germline CDR1 LNHDA, CDR2 SQIVND (reference sequence). The CDR3 loop spans 14 amino acids. Germline trimming cut 6 bases from V and 3 bases from J; bases unmatched to any gene: 7. The CDR3 nucleotides read TGTGCCAGTAGAGGACAGGGAAGCATCTACGAGCAGTACTTC. Translated: CASRGQGSIYEQYF.

This clonotype was seen at least ten times. The V and J genes are TRBV12-3 or TRBV12-4 and TRBJ1-2; 7 nucleotides agree with TRBD1. Trimming cost V 1 base and J 4 bases; bases outside gene matches: 3. The CDR3 spans 14 residues. Here the CDR3 reads CASSLVGQSYGYTF. The CDR3, as DNA: TGTGCCAGCAGTTTAGTGGGACAGAGCTATGGCTACACCTTC.

Only a few counts were recorded for this clonotype. This chain connects TRBV6-1 to TRBJ1-2; TRBD1 matches at 8 bases. The CDR3 runs to 12 residues. With 10 bases clipped from V and 2 bases from J, the junction kept 3 bases outside the gene matches. Germline loops: CDR1 MNHNS, CDR2 SASEGT. CDR3: CATDRVNYGYTF. The CDR3 DNA reads TGTGCCACGGACAGGGTGAACTATGGCTACACCTTC.

This clonotype was observed at least ten times. The rearrangement uses TRBV24-1 and TRBJ2-7, with 8 bases fitting TRBD1. Germline CDR1 KGHDR, CDR2 SFDVKD. CDR3 length: 13 amino acids. Losses at the gene ends were 5 bases for V and 6 bases for J; bases not matched to a gene: 5. CDR3 in amino acids: CATSGTTGGEQYF. In DNA, the CDR3 is TGTGCCACCAGTGGGACAACAGGGGGCGAGCAGTACTTC.

This chain links TRBV12-3 or TRBV12-4 with TRBJ2-7, with 9 bases aligning to TRBD1. The CDR3 runs to 16 residues. Unmatched junction bases numbered 15, after V lost 6 bases and J lost 6 bases. The CDR3, as DNA: TGTGCCAGCAGCCCGACAGGGGGAATTAGTGGGGTCGAGCAGTACTTC. Its protein is CASSPTGGISGVEQYF.

The CDR3 here is CASSERGGGPETQYF. CDR3 nucleotide sequence: TGTGCCAGCAGTGAACGCGGGGGGGGGCCCGAGACCCAGTACTTC. The V gene is TRBV2, the J gene TRBJ2-5; TRBD2 matches at 9 bases. Trimming took 2 bases from V and 5 from J; bases not matched to a gene: 6. CDR3 length equals 15 residues. Looked up from germline, CDR1 is SNHLY and CDR2 is FYNNEI.

This clonotype has ten or more counts. The V and J genes are TRBV2 and TRBJ1-2, with D unresolved. The CDR3 consists of 11 residues. The V and J ends lost 8 bases and 5 bases respectively, with 9 bases between them. Germline CDR1 and CDR2: SNHLY and FYNNEI. The CDR3 coding sequence is TGTGCCAGCGGAATCCTTTATGGCTACACCTTC. This sequence encodes CASGILYGYTF.

This chain uses TRBV15 with TRBJ2-5, with 9 bases fitting TRBD1. Trimming took 3 bases from V and 5 from J; bases not matched to a gene: 4. The length of the CDR3 is 14 residues. CDR1 and CDR2 from the germline V gene are LNHNV and YYDKDF (reference sequence). In nucleotides, the CDR3 is TGTGCCACCAGCAGGGACAGGGGCACCGAGACCCAGTACTTC. This gives the protein CATSRDRGTETQYF.

The chain combines TRBV24-1 with TRBJ1-5; D is undetermined. Looked up from germline, CDR1 is KGHDR and CDR2 is SFDVKD. V was clipped by 7 bases and J by 3 bases, with 21 bases between them. The CDR3 spans 17 residues. The chain's CDR3 is CATSAGEGSTTNQPQHF. Here the CDR3 DNA reads TGTGCCACCAGCGCCGGTGAAGGGTCCACCACCAATCAGCCCCAGCATTTT.

This clonotype showed up many times. The chain carries TRBV24-1 and TRBJ2-7, with 9 bases matching TRBD1. Germline trimming cut 4 bases from V and 4 bases from J; bases unmatched to any gene: 7. CDR1 is KGHDR, CDR2 SFDVKD, per germline. This CDR3 is built from 15 residues. CDR3 DNA: TGTGCCACCAGTGACCCCGGGACAGGGCAGTACGAGCAGTACTTC. It is translated as CATSDPGTGQYEQYF.

This rearrangement joins TRBV25-1 to TRBJ1-1; D is unresolved. The CDR3 has 13 residues. Trimming pared 6 bases from V and 1 base from J, leaving 9 bases between. Germline lookup yields CDR1 MGHDK and CDR2 SYGVNS. The CDR3 here is CASRFPRNTEAFF. For the CDR3, the DNA is TGTGCCAGCAGATTCCCTAGGAACACTGAAGCTTTCTTT.

CDR3 sequence: CSLDGYYGYTF. CDR3 sequence (DNA): TGCAGCCTGGACGGATACTATGGCTACACCTTC. The chain is built from TRBV20-1 and TRBJ1-2; D gene uncertain. Germline V lookup: CDR1 DFQATT, CDR2 SNEGSKA (reference sequence). CDR3 length: 11 residues.

This clonotype appeared once. The rearrangement links TRBV7-2 to TRBJ2-2; no definite D call. V lost 6 bases and J 9 bases, leaving 8 bases between the germline ends. CDR1 and CDR2 (germline): SGHTA, FQGNSA. The CDR3 has 11 amino acids. CDR3 sequence: CASSEDRELFF. In nucleotides, the CDR3 is TGTGCCAGCAGTGAAGACAGGGAGCTGTTTTTT.

This clonotype was observed a few times. The chain links TRBV5-1 to TRBJ1-1; D not resolved. Germline lookup yields CDR1 SGHRS and CDR2 YFSETQ. The V end lost 0 bases, the J end lost 8 bases, and 14 bases lay between the germline ends. The CDR3 is made up of 14 amino acids. DNA of the CDR3: TGCGCCAGCAGCTTGGAGTATCGGGGAGAGGAAGCTTTCTTT. Protein: CASSLEYRGEEAFF.

In this sample, this clonotype turned up a few times. The chain is built from TRBV7-9 and TRBJ1-2; 7 bases map to TRBD1. Per germline, CDR1 SEHNR and CDR2 FQNEAQ (reference sequence). This CDR3 contains 14 residues. V lost 5 bases, J lost 4 bases, and 7 bases stayed unmatched. CDR3 coding DNA: TGTGCCAGCAGCGCAGCCGGGACAGCCTATGGCTACACCTTC. This sequence encodes CASSAAGTAYGYTF.

CDR3 in amino acids: CSSRQIADTEAFF. The DNA for the CDR3 is TGCAGCTCACGGCAGATAGCGGACACTGAAGCTTTCTTT. The genes are TRBV29-1 and TRBJ1-1; D uncertain. This CDR3 has 13 amino acids. CDR1 and CDR2 (germline): SQVTM, ANQGSEA. V lost 8 bases and J lost 3, with 16 bases in between.

The V gene is TRBV25-1, the J gene TRBJ1-2; D is unclear. This CDR3 contains 13 residues. V was cut by 8 bases and J by 5 bases, with 15 bases left in between. Germline V gene data show CDR1 as MGHDK and CDR2 as SYGVNS. CDR3 in DNA: TGTGCCAGCGCTCTAGGCAGCGCTTATGGCTACACCTTC. It codes for CASALGSAYGYTF.

The chain has TRBV5-1 and TRBJ1-2, with a tentative D call TRBD1 (6 bases). Germline V CDR1 and CDR2: SGHRS, YFSETQ. V gave up 0 bases and J gave up 0 bases, with 9 bases separating them. CDR3 size: 15 residues. The CDR3 sequence: CASSLAGAANYGYTF. DNA for the CDR3: TGCGCCAGCAGCTTGGCAGGGGCAGCTAACTATGGCTACACCTTC.